This T cell receptor beta chain was identified during a study of T cell clones after liver transplantation. Whole-study findings and limits: Donor-reactive sequences fell more than third party-reactive ones, suggesting partial deletion.

Sequencing was performed with immunoSEQ multiplex PCR; in TCRdb, only in-frame clones are kept and a portion is missing. Altogether approximately 68,000 clones are present, about 80% being singletons, with the ten largest covering about 0.6%. As to this clone: Antigen specificity is unknown.

Per germline, CDR1 SGHKS and CDR2 YYEKEE (reference sequence). V was clipped by 4 bases and J by 6 bases; unmatched bases: 11. The CDR3 contains 16 residues. The starting material was CD4+ T cells from blood, obtained before liver transplant. The chain joins TRBV5-5 to TRBJ2-3; TRBD2 matches at 10 bases. This clonotype was sampled from a human donor who received a liver transplant. The CDR3 region is CASSKSGRAGSDTQYF. For the CDR3, the DNA is TGTGCCAGCAGCAAAAGCGGGAGGGCCGGATCTGATACGCAGTATTTT.